What follows are 2 T cell receptor beta chains derived from one specimen sequenced in a study of T cell responses to AZD1222 COVID-19 vaccine. Here immunoSEQ multiplex PCR was the method, and the copy in TCRdb shows in-frame clones only, minus some. The sample shows some 110,000 clones, 80% to 90% of them seen only once. This material consisted of peripheral blood, taken on day 0 of MenACWY control vaccination. The receptors derive from an adult in good health.

The chain joins TRBV18 to TRBJ2-2; maybe TRBD1 (5 bases). CDR1 is KGHSH and CDR2 is LQKENI in the germline V gene. This CDR3 is built from 14 residues. The V gene lost 6 bases and the J gene lost 4 bases, with 12 bases spanning the gap. The CDR3 DNA follows: TGTGCCAGCTCTACCGGACATATCACCGGGGAGCTGTTTTTT. Translating gives CASSTGHITGELFF.

V is TRBV27 and J is TRBJ1-1; the D is unclear. The V gene's germline CDR1 is MNHEY and CDR2 SMNVEV (reference sequence). The CDR3 is 13 residues long. Trimming took off 0 bases at V and 3 bases at J, with 5 bases between the two ends. DNA of the CDR3: TGTGCCAGCAGTTTATCTGGGTACACTGAAGCTTTCTTT. It yields the protein CASSLSGYTEAFF.